The 30 T cell receptor beta chains listed next were all sequenced from one sample in a study of response to subunit inactivated influenza vaccine. TCRdb redid the calling of the RT-PCR reads with MiXCR, one entry per CDR3 protein. Found here are fewer than 750,000 distinct CDR3 sequences, 14% of them singletons; the top ten hold approximately 10%. The sequences come from PBMCs from blood, collected roughly 12 days after vaccination. The receptors were sampled from a man aged 50 to 60 who received an inactivated influenza vaccine.

The chain links TRBV9 to TRBJ2-2; 10 bases map to TRBD2. Looked up from germline, CDR1 is SGDLS and CDR2 is YYNGEE. The CDR3 is made up of 17 amino acids. The ends lost 0 bases at V and 7 bases at J; junction bases unmatched: 9. In nucleotides, the CDR3 is TGTGCCAGCAGCGTAGGGTCTAGCGGGAGAGGGATCGGGGAGCTGTTTTTT. This codes for CASSVGSSGRGIGELFF.

This clonotype was seen a handful of times. The chain uses TRBV4-1 and TRBJ2-1; D remains unclear. Germline lookup yields CDR1 MGHRA and CDR2 YSYEKL. The CDR3 runs 13 residues. Trimming shortened V by 0 bases and J by 5 bases, and 5 bases separated the two germline ends. The CDR3 spells CASSQDVDNEQFF. The CDR3 nucleotides are TGCGCCAGCAGCCAAGATGTAGACAATGAGCAGTTCTTC.

This clonotype was seen a handful of times. The rearrangement links TRBV5-1 to TRBJ2-7; weak D call: TRBD1 (5 bases). Germline lookup yields CDR1 SGHRS and CDR2 YFSETQ. The CDR3 contains 14 residues. The V gene lost 1 base and the J gene lost 3 bases, with 11 bases spanning the gap. CDR3 DNA: TGCGCCAGCAGCTTGTTCGTCAGGGACTACGAGCAGTACTTC. This sequence encodes CASSLFVRDYEQYF. Full variable domain (outside the CDR3, taken from reference TRBV5-1 and TRBJ2-7): KAGVTQTPRYLIKTRGQQVTLSCSPISGHRSVSWYQQTPGQGLQFLFEYFSETQRNKGNFPGRFSGRQFSNSRSEMNVSTLELGDSALYLCASSLFVRDYEQYFGPGTRLTVT.

V is TRBV29-1 and J is TRBJ1-1; TRBD1 matches at 7 bases. This CDR3 region has 12 residues. V shed 5 bases, J shed 3 bases, and the junction held 3 bases outside the gene matches. Per the germline V gene, CDR1 is SQVTM and CDR2 is ANQGSEA. The CDR3 spells CSVRQGDTEAFF. The CDR3 nucleotides read TGCAGCGTTAGACAGGGTGACACTGAAGCTTTCTTT.

The genes are TRBV15 and TRBJ2-1; 8 nucleotides match TRBD1. Germline assignment: CDR1 LNHNV and CDR2 YYDKDF (reference sequence). CDR3 length equals 14 residues. V trimming: 8 bases; J trimming: 6 bases; junction bases outside the gene matches: 9. The CDR3 nucleotides are TGTGCCACCGCAAGTTGGGACAGGTCCAATGAGCAGTTCTTC. Residues: CATASWDRSNEQFF.

The chain couples TRBV25-1 to TRBJ1-1; D is perhaps TRBD1 (6 bases). The V and J ends lost 2 bases and 0 bases respectively, with 13 bases between them. The CDR3 is 16 amino acids. Germline V lookup: CDR1 MGHDK, CDR2 SYGVNS. CDR3 in DNA: TGTGCCAGCAGTGAAGGTCCCAGGGGATTGAACACTGAAGCTTTCTTT. It encodes CASSEGPRGLNTEAFF.

This clonotype was seen a handful of times. The chain employs TRBV5-1 and TRBJ2-3; D remains ambiguous. The CDR3 is 13 residues long. Germline values: CDR1 SGHRS, CDR2 YFSETQ. The ends were cut back, 4 bases at V and 3 bases at J, with 9 bases in the middle. CDR3 sequence reads: CASSPWTTDTQYF. CDR3 in DNA: TGCGCCAGCAGCCCTTGGACGACAGATACGCAGTATTTT.

The sample holds many counts of this clonotype. J is TRBJ2-3 and V is TRBV5-5; TRBD2 is a possible D gene (5 bases). The V gene lost 4 bases and the J gene lost 3 bases, with 12 bases spanning the gap. This CDR3 has 14 amino acids. CDR1 and CDR2 (germline): SGHKS, YYEKEE (reference sequence). CDR3 region: CASSPLQRTDTQYF. The CDR3 DNA reads TGTGCCAGCAGCCCTCTCCAGCGGACAGATACGCAGTATTTT.

V usage is TRBV29-1 and J usage is TRBJ2-3, with D unclear. CDR3 length: 14 amino acids. V was shortened by 4 bases and J by 0 bases, with 11 bases between the two germline ends. Germline values: CDR1 SQVTM, CDR2 ANQGSEA. CDR3 DNA sequence: TGCAGCGTTGGAAGAACATCTAGCACAGATACGCAGTATTTT. Translating gives CSVGRTSSTDTQYF.

This clonotype was found a few times. The chain has TRBV7-9 and TRBJ2-1; 12 bases are a match to TRBD2. CDR3 size: 15 residues. CDR1 and CDR2 (germline): SEHNR, FQNEAQ (reference sequence). V lost 6 bases, J lost 6 bases, and 6 bases stayed unmatched. CDR3 sequence: CASRPRLAGANEQFF. The DNA of the CDR3 is TGTGCCAGCAGACCCAGACTAGCGGGAGCCAATGAGCAGTTCTTC.

In its sample, this clonotype was seen a few times. V and J are TRBV9 and TRBJ2-3, with D possibly TRBD2 on 7 matching bases. CDR3 length equals 15 residues. Trimming took 4 bases from V and 3 from J, leaving 15 bases between them. Germline CDR1 SGDLS, CDR2 YYNGEE. CDR3 DNA: TGTGCCAGCAGCTCCGGGGGGCTGAGAACAGATACGCAGTATTTT. Translation: CASSSGGLRTDTQYF.

As DNA, the CDR3 is TGTGCCAGCAGTTACTCGACGACAGGGTTGAATCAGCCCCAGCATTTT. It translates to CASSYSTTGLNQPQHF. The chain employs TRBV6-2 or TRBV6-3 and TRBJ1-5, with 7 bases that match TRBD1. Germline V lookup: CDR1 MNHEY, CDR2 SVGEGT. V was pared by 0 bases and J by 4 bases, with 6 bases of the junction left unmatched. The CDR3 covers 16 residues.

The table lists this clonotype with a few counts. The gene calls are TRBV3-1 and TRBJ1-4; 7 bases align to TRBD1. V lost 1 base to trimming and J lost 5 bases; unmatched junction nucleotides: 4. Germline V lookup: CDR1 LGHDT, CDR2 YNNKEL (reference sequence). The CDR3 length is 15 residues. In nucleotides, the CDR3 is TGTGCCAGCAGCCAAGGGGGGACAGAAAATGAAAAACTGTTTTTT. Translating it yields CASSQGGTENEKLFF.

Notes on this clonotype: Its ends do not fully match the called genes, so a read error is possible. This chain connects TRBV7-2 to TRBJ2-2, with D perhaps being TRBD1 or TRBD2 (5 bases each). Germline loops: CDR1 SGHTA, CDR2 FQGNSA. The CDR3 sequence is 12 residues long. CDR3 sequence (DNA): TGTGCCAGCAGCTTAGAGCGTGGGGGGCTGTTTTTT. It codes for CASSLERGGLFF.

This rearrangement joins TRBV6-2 or TRBV6-3 to TRBJ2-7; no definite D call. This CDR3 is built from 11 residues. V dropped 6 bases and J dropped 5 bases, with 8 bases sitting between them. From germline, CDR1 is MNHEY and CDR2 SVGEGT. The CDR3 DNA reads TGTGCCAGCAGGGGCTGGGACGAGCAGTACTTC. Residues: CASRGWDEQYF.

This chain joins TRBV6-1 and TRBJ1-5, with a possible D match to TRBD1 (5 bases). This CDR3 is 12 amino acids long. Per germline, CDR1 MNHNS and CDR2 SASEGT. The ends were cut back, 6 bases at V and 4 bases at J, with 7 bases in the middle. The CDR3 DNA reads as TGTGCCAGCAGCGGGGCGAATCAGCCCCAGCATTTT. Protein: CASSGANQPQHF.

The genes are TRBV29-1 and TRBJ2-4; D tentatively reads TRBD1 or TRBD2 (6 bases each). The germline gives CDR1 SQVTM, CDR2 ANQGSEA. The CDR3 extends over 15 amino acids. V was shortened by 8 bases and J by 0 bases, with 17 bases between the two germline ends. The CDR3 sequence is CSTKGGTVAKNIQYF. The CDR3 DNA sequence: TGCAGCACTAAAGGGGGGACTGTAGCCAAAAACATTCAGTACTTC.

Concerning this clonotype itself: A read error may produce the germline difference seen at one junction end. V and J are TRBV7-7 and TRBJ2-3; the D is unclear. This CDR3 is 14 amino acids long. CDR1 is SSHAT, CDR2 FNYEAQ, per germline (reference sequence). The CDR3 DNA follows: TGTGCTAGCAGCCAGGCAATAACCACAGATACGCAGTATTTT. Its translation is CASSQAITTDTQYF.

This clonotype was counted a few times. The chain employs TRBV29-1 and TRBJ1-1; 7 bases align to TRBD1. The germline V gene encodes CDR1 SQVTM and CDR2 ANQGSEA. The J segment lost 4 bases and the V segment lost 4 bases, leaving 12 bases of the junction unmatched. The CDR3 contains 15 residues. The CDR3 sequence is CSVVPTGYGGTEAFF. The CDR3 DNA follows: TGCAGCGTTGTCCCGACAGGGTACGGGGGCACTGAAGCTTTCTTT.

The genes are TRBV9 and TRBJ2-1; 10 nucleotides match TRBD2. V trimming: 3 bases; J trimming: 3 bases; junction bases outside the gene matches: 3. Germline V CDR1 and CDR2: SGDLS, YYNGEE. The CDR3 runs 15 residues. The CDR3 protein is CASSASGGYYNEQFF. The DNA of the CDR3 is TGTGCCAGCAGCGCTAGCGGGGGTTACTACAATGAGCAGTTCTTC. The whole variable domain, remainder taken from reference TRBV9 and TRBJ2-1, is DSGVTQTPKHLITATGQRVTLRCSPRSGDLSVYWYQQSLDQGLQFLIQYYNGEERAKGNILERFSAQQFPDLHSELNLSSLELGDSALYFCASSASGGYYNEQFFGPGTRLTVL.

This clonotype was seen a handful of times. CDR3 sequence reads: CASSQDALSNQPQHF. The CDR3 region has the DNA TGCGCCAGCAGCCAAGATGCCCTTAGCAATCAGCCCCAGCATTTT. This rearrangement joins TRBV4-1 to TRBJ1-5; no reliable D call. The germline CDR1 and CDR2 sequences are MGHRA and YSYEKL. The CDR3 covers 15 residues. V was cut by 0 bases and J by 0 bases, with 6 bases left in between.

The sample holds a few counts of this clonotype. The chain links TRBV5-1 to TRBJ2-5, with D possibly being TRBD2 (6 bases). V lost 3 bases and J 7 bases, leaving 16 bases between the germline ends. The CDR3 is 14 residues long. CDR1 is SGHRS, CDR2 YFSETQ, per germline. For the CDR3, the DNA is TGCGCCAGCAGCTCCTCCCGTCTGGGGGGGACCCAGTACTTC. It is translated as CASSSSRLGGTQYF.

The chain uses TRBV4-1 and TRBJ1-1; 7 nucleotides line up with TRBD1. V lost 3 bases, J lost 1 base, and 14 bases stayed unmatched. Germline V CDR1 and CDR2: MGHRA, YSYEKL. CDR3 length equals 18 residues. This chain's CDR3 is CASSQGRQGAKANTEAFF. The CDR3 DNA follows: TGCGCCAGCAGCCAGGGCCGACAGGGTGCAAAAGCGAACACTGAAGCTTTCTTT.

This clonotype was seen ten or more times. The V gene is TRBV5-1, the J gene TRBJ2-1; TRBD2 matches 9 bases. Germline values: CDR1 SGHRS, CDR2 YFSETQ. J gave up 0 bases and V 6 bases, and 4 bases lay outside the gene matches. This CDR3 spans 15 amino acids. The CDR3 loop is CASTGSGGSYNEQFF. The CDR3 bases are TGCGCCAGCACCGGTAGCGGGGGCTCCTACAATGAGCAGTTCTTC. The full variable domain, completed using reference TRBV5-1 and TRBJ2-1, is KAGVTQTPRYLIKTRGQQVTLSCSPISGHRSVSWYQQTPGQGLQFLFEYFSETQRNKGNFPGRFSGRQFSNSRSEMNVSTLELGDSALYLCASTGSGGSYNEQFFGPGTRLTVL.

This clonotype showed up many times. The genes are TRBV28 and TRBJ2-5; D call uncertain. The germline CDR1 and CDR2 sequences are MDHEN and SYDVKM. This CDR3 has 13 residues. V was shortened by 4 bases and J by 0 bases, with 6 bases between the two germline ends. CDR3 residues: CASSWNNQETQYF. In nucleotides, the CDR3 is TGTGCCAGCAGTTGGAACAACCAAGAGACCCAGTACTTC. The variable domain in full, completed from reference TRBV28 and TRBJ2-5, reads DVKVTQSSRYLVKRTGEKVFLECVQDMDHENMFWYRQDPGLGLRLIYFSYDVKMKEKGDIPEGYSVSREKKERFSLILESASTNQTSMYLCASSWNNQETQYFGPGTRLLVL.

This clonotype was seen ten or more times. The chain joins TRBV29-1 to TRBJ1-6; the match to TRBD1 covers 7 bases. The CDR3 is 13 amino acids. CDR1 and CDR2 from the germline V gene are SQVTM and ANQGSEA. Unmatched junction bases numbered 5, after V lost 6 bases and J lost 6 bases. CDR3 bases: TGCAGCGTCCGGACAGGTTTTAATTCACCCCTCCACTTT. Encoded protein: CSVRTGFNSPLHF.

V is TRBV29-1 and J is TRBJ2-1; D tentatively reads TRBD1 or TRBD2 (5 bases each). The V gene lost 4 bases and the J gene lost 5 bases, with 12 bases spanning the gap. The CDR3 is 13 amino acids. Germline V gene data show CDR1 as SQVTM and CDR2 as ANQGSEA. The CDR3 sequence is CSVGGVPHNEQFF. The DNA for the CDR3 is TGCAGCGTTGGAGGGGTCCCTCACAATGAGCAGTTCTTC.

This clonotype has a handful of counts. The chain recombines TRBV3-1 with TRBJ2-7, with no clear D. The CDR3 contains 12 residues. V dropped 1 base and J dropped 6 bases, with 7 bases sitting between them. Germline V lookup: CDR1 LGHDT, CDR2 YNNKEL (reference sequence). The CDR3 protein is CASSQVSTEQYF. As DNA, the CDR3 is TGTGCCAGCAGCCAAGTGTCCACCGAGCAGTACTTC.

V gene TRBV5-1 combines with J gene TRBJ1-1; TRBD1 agrees at 7 bases. The CDR3 contains 14 residues. The V and J ends lost 4 bases and 1 base, in that order; junction bases with no gene match: 4. The germline V gene has CDR1 SGHRS and CDR2 YFSETQ. CDR3 in amino acids: CASSRDSANTEAFF. The CDR3 DNA sequence: TGCGCCAGCAGCAGGGACAGTGCGAACACTGAAGCTTTCTTT.

This clonotype was observed a handful of times. The gene calls are TRBV7-9 and TRBJ2-7; no clear D gene. V was clipped by 1 base and J by 2 bases, with 12 bases between them. This CDR3 is built from 15 residues. Germline values: CDR1 SEHNR, CDR2 FQNEAQ (reference sequence). DNA for the CDR3: TGTGCCAGCAGCTTAGTAGGTATCGAGCCCTACGAGCAGTACTTC. Translation: CASSLVGIEPYEQYF.